These 9 T cell receptor beta chains came from one sample sequenced in a study of cytotoxic CD8 clonotypes in ibrutinib-treated CLL. Generated by immunoSEQ multiplex PCR, the TCRdb table keeps only in-frame clones and is missing some. Of approximately 140,000 clones detected, under 95% appear once; the ten largest clones hold 9.5% to 14%. The material was PBMCs, obtained after 12 months of ibrutinib treatment. These receptors were obtained from a human donor with chronic lymphocytic leukemia.

The CDR3 sequence is CASTHTDTQYF. CDR3 in DNA: TGTGCCAGCACCCACACAGATACGCAGTATTTT. The chain combines TRBV6-5 with TRBJ2-3, with no clear D. Germline lookup yields CDR1 MNHEY and CDR2 SVGAGI. This CDR3 is 11 amino acids long. V lost 7 bases to trimming and J lost 2 bases, with 4 bases between them.

The chain employs TRBV27 and TRBJ2-7; either TRBD1 or TRBD2 may fit D (6 bases each). The CDR3 is 14 residues long. Between the trimmed V and J ends, which lost 7 bases and 4 bases, there was a span of 17 bases. CDR1 is MNHEY, CDR2 SMNVEV, per germline (reference sequence). The CDR3 DNA reads as TGTGCCAGCAAAAGGGGGGAGACAGGTTACGAGCAGTACTTC. Encoded protein: CASKRGETGYEQYF.

The CDR3 protein is CASSPWGVSNQPQHF. The CDR3 nucleotides read TGTGCCAGCAGTCCGTGGGGGGTTAGCAATCAGCCCCAGCATTTT. This chain joins TRBV27 and TRBJ1-5; the D gene is possibly TRBD1 (5 bases). Trimming shortened V by 5 bases and J by 0 bases, and 11 bases separated the two germline ends. CDR1 and CDR2 (germline): MNHEY, SMNVEV (reference sequence). The CDR3 has 15 amino acids.

The chain has TRBV20-1 and TRBJ2-2; possibly TRBD1 or TRBD2 for D (6 bases each). V lost 6 bases and J lost 6, with 8 bases in between. The CDR3 sequence is 11 residues long. CDR1 and CDR2 from the germline V gene are DFQATT and SNEGSKA (reference sequence). The CDR3 region has the DNA TGCAGTGCGGAGGGGGCCGGGGAGCTGTTTTTT. Translation gives CSAEGAGELFF.

The count of this clone is one. The J gene is TRBJ2-5, the V gene TRBV6-5, with TRBD1 as a possible D gene (6 bases). V lost 2 bases and J lost 1, with 8 bases in between. Germline-derived CDR1 and CDR2 are MNHEY and SVGAGI. CDR3 size: 14 residues. CDR3 region: CASSYGQLQETQYF. For the CDR3, the DNA is TGTGCCAGCAGTTACGGACAGCTCCAAGAGACCCAGTACTTC.

The rearrangement uses TRBV6-6 and TRBJ2-1; D not certain. CDR1 and CDR2 (germline): MNHNY, SVGAGI (reference sequence). With 2 bases removed from V and 7 bases from J, the gap between germline ends came to 12 bases. CDR3 length: 14 amino acids. Here the CDR3 DNA reads TGTGCCAGCAGTTACGAAGGATTAGGGAATGAGCAGTTCTTC. Its protein product is CASSYEGLGNEQFF.

The chain joins TRBV7-7 to TRBJ1-5; D ambiguous. Looked up from germline, CDR1 is SSHAT and CDR2 is FNYEAQ (reference sequence). This CDR3 has 13 residues. CDR3: CAIRGRRNQPQHF. The CDR3 coding sequence is TGTGCTATCCGGGGTAGGCGCAATCAGCCCCAGCATTTT.

The chain carries TRBV9 and TRBJ1-2; no firm D call. The CDR3 sequence is 14 residues long. The V gene lost 0 bases and the J gene lost 0 bases, with 6 bases spanning the gap. CDR1 is SGDLS, CDR2 YYNGEE, per germline. CDR3 nucleotide sequence: TGTGCCAGCAGCGTAGAAAACCCTAACTATGGCTACACCTTC. Encoded protein: CASSVENPNYGYTF.

The rearrangement links TRBV2 to TRBJ2-7; D not certain. The germline gives CDR1 SNHLY, CDR2 FYNNEI. The CDR3 loop spans 14 amino acids. V was cut by 0 bases and J by 2 bases, with 8 bases left in between. Written as DNA, the CDR3 is TGTGCCAGCAGTGAAGCGCCCAAGACCTACGAGCAGTACTTC. It is translated as CASSEAPKTYEQYF.